This TCR beta chain was observed in a study of cytomegalovirus exposure and HLA in healthy donors. The PCR was carried out with 60 Vbeta primers and 13 Jbeta primers. Authors' methods: The authors later counted 70 million to 85 million unique TCR beta chains, roughly 10 million of them shared. The data were produced by immunoSEQ multiplex PCR, yet TCRdb's version contains in-frame clones alone and is incomplete. The DNA was the basis for D and trimming; V, J and clone size are from that table. Of 200,000 to 250,000 clones in the sample, 76% are singletons; the top ten hold 0.55% to 0.75%. To note about this clone: What it recognizes is unknown.

Points from the study as a whole: The authors later found most CMV-associated TCR beta chains appeared HLA-restricted.

V shed 5 bases and J 3 bases; nucleotides not matched to a gene: 8. CDR3 length: 16 residues. CDR1 is LNHDA and CDR2 is SQIVND in the germline V gene (reference sequence). The genes are TRBV19 and TRBJ2-1; 9 nucleotides match TRBD1. This TCR was sampled from a man aged 18 to 29 in good health and CMV-seronegative. Source material: PBMCs. CDR3 sequence reads: CASSLQGAPLYNEQFF. In DNA, the CDR3 is TGTGCCAGTAGTTTACAGGGGGCCCCCCTCTACAATGAGCAGTTCTTC. The whole variable domain, filled in from reference TRBV19 and TRBJ2-1, reads DGGITQSPKYLFRKEGQNVTLSCEQNLNHDAMYWYRQDPGQGLRLIYYSQIVNDFQKGDIAEGYSVSREKKESFPLTVTSAQKNPTAFYLCASSLQGAPLYNEQFFGPGTRLTVL.